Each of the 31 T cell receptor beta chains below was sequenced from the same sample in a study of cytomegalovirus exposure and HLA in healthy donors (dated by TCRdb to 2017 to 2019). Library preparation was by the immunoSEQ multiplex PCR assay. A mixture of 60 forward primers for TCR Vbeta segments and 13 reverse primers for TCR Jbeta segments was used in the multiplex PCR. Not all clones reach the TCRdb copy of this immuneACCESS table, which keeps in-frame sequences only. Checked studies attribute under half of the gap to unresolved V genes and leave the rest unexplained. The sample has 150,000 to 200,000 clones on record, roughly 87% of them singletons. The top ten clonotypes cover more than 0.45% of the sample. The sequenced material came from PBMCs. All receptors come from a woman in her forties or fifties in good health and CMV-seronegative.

For the CDR3, the DNA is TGTGCCAGCAGACAAAAACGGACAGGGGGGAAAGCTTTCTTT. Its protein product is CASRQKRTGGKAFF. The chain links TRBV7-9 to TRBJ1-1; 10 positions match TRBD1. The V and J ends lost 6 bases and 9 bases, in that order; junction bases with no gene match: 10. CDR3 length equals 14 residues. The germline CDR1 and CDR2 sequences are SEHNR and FQNEAQ (reference sequence).

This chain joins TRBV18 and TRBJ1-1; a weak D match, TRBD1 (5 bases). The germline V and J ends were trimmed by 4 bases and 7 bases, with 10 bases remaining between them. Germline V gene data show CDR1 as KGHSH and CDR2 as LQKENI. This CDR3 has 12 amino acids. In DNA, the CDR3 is TGTGCCAGCTCACAAGCCAGGGATGAAGCTTTCTTT. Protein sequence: CASSQARDEAFF.

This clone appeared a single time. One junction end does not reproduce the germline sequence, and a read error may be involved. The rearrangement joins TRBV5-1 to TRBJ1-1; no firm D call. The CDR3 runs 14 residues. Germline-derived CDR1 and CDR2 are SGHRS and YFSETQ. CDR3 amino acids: CASSLSAADTGAFF. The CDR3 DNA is TGCGCCAGCAGCTTGTCGGCAGCCGACACTGGAGCTTTCTTT.

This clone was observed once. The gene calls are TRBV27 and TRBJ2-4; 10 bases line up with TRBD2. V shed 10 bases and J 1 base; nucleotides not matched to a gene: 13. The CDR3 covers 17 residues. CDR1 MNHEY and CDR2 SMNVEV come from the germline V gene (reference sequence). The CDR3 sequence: CAKMISGRASAKNIQYF. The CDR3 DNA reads TGTGCCAAGATGATCAGCGGGAGGGCCTCGGCCAAAAACATTCAGTACTTC.

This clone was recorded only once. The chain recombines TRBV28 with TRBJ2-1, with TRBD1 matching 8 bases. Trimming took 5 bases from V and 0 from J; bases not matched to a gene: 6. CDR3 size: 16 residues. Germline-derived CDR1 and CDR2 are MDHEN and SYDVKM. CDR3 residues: CASSRGQDSSYNEQFF. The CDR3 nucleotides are TGTGCCAGCAGTAGGGGACAGGACAGCTCCTACAATGAGCAGTTCTTC. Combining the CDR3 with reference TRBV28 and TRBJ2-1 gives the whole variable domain DVKVTQSSRYLVKRTGEKVFLECVQDMDHENMFWYRQDPGLGLRLIYFSYDVKMKEKGDIPEGYSVSREKKERFSLILESASTNQTSMYLCASSRGQDSSYNEQFFGPGTRLTVL.

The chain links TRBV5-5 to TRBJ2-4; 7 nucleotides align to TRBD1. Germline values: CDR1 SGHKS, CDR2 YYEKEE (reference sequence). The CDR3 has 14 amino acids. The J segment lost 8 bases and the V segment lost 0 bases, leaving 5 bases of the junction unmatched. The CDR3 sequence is CASSLEGAGDIQYF. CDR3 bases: TGTGCCAGCAGCTTGGAGGGGGCAGGGGACATTCAGTACTTC.

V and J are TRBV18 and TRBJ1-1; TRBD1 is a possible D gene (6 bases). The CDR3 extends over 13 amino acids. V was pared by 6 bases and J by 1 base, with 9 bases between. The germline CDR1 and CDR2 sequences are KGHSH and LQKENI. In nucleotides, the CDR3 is TGTGCCAGCTCCGGACAGACGAACACTGAAGCTTTCTTT. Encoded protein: CASSGQTNTEAFF.

As DNA, the CDR3 is TGTGCCAGCAGCTTAGTTGGACAGGGGAGGACAGATACGCAGTATTTT. Its translation is CASSLVGQGRTDTQYF. The chain employs TRBV11-2 and TRBJ2-3; the match to TRBD1 covers 9 bases. Trimming at V came to 1 base and at J to 3 bases, leaving 5 bases not matched to a gene. The germline CDR1 and CDR2 sequences are SGHAT and FQNNGV. CDR3 size: 16 residues. Filled out from reference TRBV11-2 and TRBJ2-3, the complete variable domain reads EAGVAQSPRYKIIEKRQSVAFWCNPISGHATLYWYQQILGQGPKLLIQFQNNGVVDDSQLPKDRFSAERLKGVDSTLKIQPAKLEDSAVYLCASSLVGQGRTDTQYFGPGTRLTVL.

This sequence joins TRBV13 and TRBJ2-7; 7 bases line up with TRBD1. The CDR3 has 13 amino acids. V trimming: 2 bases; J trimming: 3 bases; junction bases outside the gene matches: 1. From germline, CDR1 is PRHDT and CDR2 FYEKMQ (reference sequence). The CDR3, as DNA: TGTGCCAGCAGCTTACGGGACAGCTACGAGCAGTACTTC. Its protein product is CASSLRDSYEQYF. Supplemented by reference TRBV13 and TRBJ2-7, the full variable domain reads AAGVIQSPRHLIKEKRETATLKCYPIPRHDTVYWYQQGPGQDPQFLISFYEKMQSDKGSIPDRFSAQQFSDYHSELNMSSLELGDSALYFCASSLRDSYEQYFGPGTRLTVT.

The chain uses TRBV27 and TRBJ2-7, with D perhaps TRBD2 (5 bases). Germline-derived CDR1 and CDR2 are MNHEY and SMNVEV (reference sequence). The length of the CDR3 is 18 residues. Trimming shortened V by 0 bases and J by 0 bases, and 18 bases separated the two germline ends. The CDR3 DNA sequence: TGTGCCAGCAGTTTATCACACAGTCCAAGCGGCTACTCCTACGAGCAGTACTTC. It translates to CASSLSHSPSGYSYEQYF.

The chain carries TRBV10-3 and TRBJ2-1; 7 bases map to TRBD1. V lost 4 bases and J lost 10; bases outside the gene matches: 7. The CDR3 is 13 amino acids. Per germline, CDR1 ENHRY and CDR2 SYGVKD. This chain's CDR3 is CAISGRQGEEQFF. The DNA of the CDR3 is TGTGCCATCAGTGGCCGACAGGGTGAGGAGCAGTTCTTC.

The DNA of the CDR3 is TGTGCCAGCAGCTCCGGGACTAGCGGGACAGATACGCAGTATTTT. Translated, it gives CASSSGTSGTDTQYF. The V and J genes are TRBV7-3 and TRBJ2-3; 12 bases line up with TRBD2. Losses at the gene ends were 4 bases for V and 3 bases for J; bases not matched to a gene: 2. CDR3 length: 15 residues. Germline CDR1 reads SGHTA; CDR2 reads FQGTGA. The full variable domain, completed using reference TRBV7-3 and TRBJ2-3, is GAGVSQTPSNKVTEKGKYVELRCDPISGHTALYWYRQSLGQGPEFLIYFQGTGAADDSGLPNDRFFAVRPEGSVSTLKIQRTERGDSAVYLCASSSGTSGTDTQYFGPGTRLTVL.

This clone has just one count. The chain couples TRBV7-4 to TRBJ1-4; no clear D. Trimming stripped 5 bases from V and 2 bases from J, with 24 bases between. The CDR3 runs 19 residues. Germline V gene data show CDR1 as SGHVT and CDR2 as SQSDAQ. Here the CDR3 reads CASSRQRGFSLSTNEKLFF. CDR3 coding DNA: TGTGCCAGCAGCCGGCAGCGCGGCTTTAGTCTATCGACTAATGAAAAACTGTTTTTT. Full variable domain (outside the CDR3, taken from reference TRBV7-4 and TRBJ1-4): GAGVSQSPRYKVAKRGRDVALRCDSISGHVTLYWYRQTLGQGSEVLTYSQSDAQRDKSGRPSGRFSAERPERSVSTLKIQRTEQGDSAVYLCASSRQRGFSLSTNEKLFFGSGTQLSVL.

The CDR3 loop reads CKEQASNTGELFF. The CDR3 nucleotides are TGTAAGGAACAGGCTTCAAACACCGGGGAGCTGTTTTTT. The V call is TRBV4-2, the J call TRBJ2-2; weak D call: TRBD1 (5 bases). The CDR3 is 13 amino acids. Germline V gene data show CDR1 as LGHNA and CDR2 as YNFKEQ.

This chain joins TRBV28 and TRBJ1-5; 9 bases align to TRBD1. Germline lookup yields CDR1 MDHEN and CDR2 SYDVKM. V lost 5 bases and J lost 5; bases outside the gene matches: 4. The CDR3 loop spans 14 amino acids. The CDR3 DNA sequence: TGTGCCAGCAGTCCGGGACAGGGTGATCAGCCCCAGCATTTT. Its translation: CASSPGQGDQPQHF. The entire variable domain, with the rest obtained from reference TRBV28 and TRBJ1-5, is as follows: DVKVTQSSRYLVKRTGEKVFLECVQDMDHENMFWYRQDPGLGLRLIYFSYDVKMKEKGDIPEGYSVSREKKERFSLILESASTNQTSMYLCASSPGQGDQPQHFGDGTRLSIL.

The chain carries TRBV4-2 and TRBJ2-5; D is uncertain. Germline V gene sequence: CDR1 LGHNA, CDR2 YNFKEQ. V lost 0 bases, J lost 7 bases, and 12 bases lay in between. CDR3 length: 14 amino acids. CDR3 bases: TGTGCCAGCAGCCAAGATGAATTCAGTCGGACCCAGTACTTC. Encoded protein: CASSQDEFSRTQYF.

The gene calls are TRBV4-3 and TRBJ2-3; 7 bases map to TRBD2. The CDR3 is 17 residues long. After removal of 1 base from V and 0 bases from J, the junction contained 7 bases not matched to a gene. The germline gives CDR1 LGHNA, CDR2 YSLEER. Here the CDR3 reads CASSQALASGSTDTQYF. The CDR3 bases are TGCGCCAGCAGCCAAGCCTTGGCTAGCGGTAGCACAGATACGCAGTATTTT.

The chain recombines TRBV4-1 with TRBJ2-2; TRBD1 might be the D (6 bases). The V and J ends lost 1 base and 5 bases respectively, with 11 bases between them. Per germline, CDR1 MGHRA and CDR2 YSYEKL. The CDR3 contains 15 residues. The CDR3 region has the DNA TGCGCCAGCAGCCAAGGGACAGTATGGACCGGGGAGCTGTTTTTT. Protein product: CASSQGTVWTGELFF.

The CDR3 DNA reads as TGTGCCAGTAGTAAGGGACAGATAAATCAGCCCCAGCATTTT. It is translated as CASSKGQINQPQHF. The chain employs TRBV19 and TRBJ1-5; 7 positions agree with TRBD1. V gave up 4 bases and J gave up 4 bases; unmatched junction bases: 4. Germline CDR1 is LNHDA and CDR2 is SQIVND (reference sequence). The CDR3 runs to 14 residues.

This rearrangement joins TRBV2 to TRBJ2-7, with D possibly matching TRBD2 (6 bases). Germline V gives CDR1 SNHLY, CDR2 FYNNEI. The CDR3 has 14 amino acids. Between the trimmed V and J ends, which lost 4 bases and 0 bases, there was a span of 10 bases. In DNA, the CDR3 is TGTGCCAGCAGTGGCGCGGGACGCTCCTACGAGCAGTACTTC. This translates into CASSGAGRSYEQYF. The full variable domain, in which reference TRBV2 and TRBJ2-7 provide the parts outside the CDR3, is EPEVTQTPSHQVTQMGQEVILRCVPISNHLYFYWYRQILGQKVEFLVSFYNNEISEKSEIFDDQFSVERPDGSNFTLKIRSTKLEDSAMYFCASSGAGRSYEQYFGPGTRLTVT.

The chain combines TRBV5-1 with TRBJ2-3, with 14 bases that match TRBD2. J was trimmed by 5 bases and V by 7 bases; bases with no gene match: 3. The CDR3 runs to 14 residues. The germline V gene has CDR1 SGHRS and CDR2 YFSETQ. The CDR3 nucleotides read TGCGCCAGCCGACTAGCGGGGGGGGGAGATACGCAGTATTTT. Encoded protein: CASRLAGGGDTQYF.

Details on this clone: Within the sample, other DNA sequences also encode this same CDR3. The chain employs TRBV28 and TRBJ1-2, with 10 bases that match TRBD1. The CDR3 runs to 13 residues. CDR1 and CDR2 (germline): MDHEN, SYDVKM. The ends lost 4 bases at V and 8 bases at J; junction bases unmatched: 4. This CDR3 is CASSSTGGGGYTF. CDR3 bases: TGTGCCAGCAGTTCGACAGGGGGCGGCGGCTACACCTTC.

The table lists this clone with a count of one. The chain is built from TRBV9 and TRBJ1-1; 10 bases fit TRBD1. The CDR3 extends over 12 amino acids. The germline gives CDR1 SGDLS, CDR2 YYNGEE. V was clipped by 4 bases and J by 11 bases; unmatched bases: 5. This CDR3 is CASSPGQGGAFF. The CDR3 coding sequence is TGTGCCAGCAGCCCCGGACAGGGGGGCGCTTTCTTT.

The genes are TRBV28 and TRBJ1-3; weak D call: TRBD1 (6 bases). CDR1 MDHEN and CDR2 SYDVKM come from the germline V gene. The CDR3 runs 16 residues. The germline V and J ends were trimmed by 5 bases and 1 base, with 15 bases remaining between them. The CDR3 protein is CASSPRTVYSGNTIYF. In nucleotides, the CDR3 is TGTGCCAGCAGTCCAAGGACAGTCTATTCTGGAAACACCATATATTTT.

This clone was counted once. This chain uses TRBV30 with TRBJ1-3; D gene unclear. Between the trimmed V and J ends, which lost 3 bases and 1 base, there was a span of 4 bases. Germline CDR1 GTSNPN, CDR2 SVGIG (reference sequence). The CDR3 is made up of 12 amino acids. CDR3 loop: CAWSGSGNTIYF. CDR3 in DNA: TGTGCCTGGAGCGGGTCTGGAAACACCATATATTTT.

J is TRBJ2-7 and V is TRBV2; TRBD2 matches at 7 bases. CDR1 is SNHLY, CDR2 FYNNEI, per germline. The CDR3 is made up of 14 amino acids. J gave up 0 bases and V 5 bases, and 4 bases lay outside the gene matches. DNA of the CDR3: TGTGCCAGCAGTCCAGCGGGGAGCTCCTACGAGCAGTACTTC. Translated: CASSPAGSSYEQYF.

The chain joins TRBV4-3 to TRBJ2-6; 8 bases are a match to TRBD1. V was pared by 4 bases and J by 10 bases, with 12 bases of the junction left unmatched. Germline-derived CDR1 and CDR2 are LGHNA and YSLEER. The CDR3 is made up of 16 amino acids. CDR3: CASSPLGVTGVNVLTF. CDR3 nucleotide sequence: TGCGCCAGCAGCCCCCTCGGGGTGACAGGGGTAAACGTCCTGACTTTC.

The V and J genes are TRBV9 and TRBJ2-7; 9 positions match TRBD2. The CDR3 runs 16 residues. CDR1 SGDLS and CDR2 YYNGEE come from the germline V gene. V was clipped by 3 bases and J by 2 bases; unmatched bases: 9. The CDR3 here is CASSGGGLALTYEQYF. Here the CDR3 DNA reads TGTGCCAGCAGCGGTGGAGGACTAGCGCTAACCTACGAGCAGTACTTC.

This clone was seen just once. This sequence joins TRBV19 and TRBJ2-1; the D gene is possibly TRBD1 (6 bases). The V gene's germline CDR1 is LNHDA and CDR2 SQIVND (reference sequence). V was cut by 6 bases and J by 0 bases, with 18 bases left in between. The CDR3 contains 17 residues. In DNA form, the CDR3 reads TGTGCCAGTAGCCGAGTGTTGGGGGCGAGCTCCTACAATGAGCAGTTCTTC. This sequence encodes CASSRVLGASSYNEQFF.

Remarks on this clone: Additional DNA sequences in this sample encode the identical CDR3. As DNA, the CDR3 is TGTGCCATCAGGGCCGCAGCGGGAGCGGGGACAGATACGCAGTATTTT. This encodes CAIRAAAGAGTDTQYF. The chain recombines TRBV10-3 with TRBJ2-3, with TRBD2 matching 8 bases. Germline V gene sequence: CDR1 ENHRY, CDR2 SYGVKD. V gave up 6 bases and J gave up 3 bases; unmatched junction bases: 11. The CDR3 is 16 residues long.

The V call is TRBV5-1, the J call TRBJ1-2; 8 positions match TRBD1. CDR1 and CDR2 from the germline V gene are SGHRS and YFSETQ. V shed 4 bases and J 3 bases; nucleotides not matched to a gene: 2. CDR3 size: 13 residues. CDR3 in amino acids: CASSVGQDYGYTF. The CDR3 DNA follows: TGCGCCAGCAGCGTGGGACAGGACTATGGCTACACCTTC.